These 25 T cell receptor beta chains originate from one sample sequenced in a study of CD8 T cells in ankylosing spondylitis. Whole-study results and caveats: Made up of about eight highly homologous variants, a TCR beta motif appeared characteristic of ankylosing spondylitis blood.

One entry per CDR3 protein results from TCRdb running MiXCR on the 5' RACE reads. This sample has about 330,000 distinct CDR3 sequences; 7.5% to 9% occur once, and the top ten carry 14% to 15%. The antigens for these receptors are not known. Source material: blood, either unsorted or a sorted T cell fraction (not recorded which). The receptors derive from a male donor with ankylosing spondylitis.

This clonotype came up a few times. The rearrangement uses TRBV4-1 and TRBJ2-3; no reliable D call. Looked up from germline, CDR1 is MGHRA and CDR2 is YSYEKL. The CDR3 sequence is 14 residues long. Between the trimmed V and J ends, which lost 0 bases and 4 bases, there was a span of 8 bases. The CDR3 here is CASSQDPQSDTQYF. For the CDR3, the DNA is TGCGCCAGCAGCCAAGATCCGCAGTCAGATACGCAGTATTTT.

DNA for the CDR3: TGCAGTGCTAGGGGGACTAGCGGAACCACAGATACGCAGTATTTT. Residues: CSARGTSGTTDTQYF. V usage is TRBV20-1 and J usage is TRBJ2-3, with 11 bases that match TRBD2. The CDR3 extends over 15 amino acids. Per the germline V gene, CDR1 is DFQATT and CDR2 is SNEGSKA (reference sequence). After removal of 3 bases from V and 2 bases from J, the junction contained 4 bases not matched to a gene.

This clonotype has only a few counts. V gene TRBV6-5 combines with J gene TRBJ2-3; D ambiguous. The germline V and J ends were trimmed by 0 bases and 2 bases, with 9 bases remaining between them. CDR3 length: 15 amino acids. CDR1 MNHEY and CDR2 SVGAGI come from the germline V gene. The CDR3 loop is CASSYSLDYTDTQYF. CDR3 in DNA: TGTGCCAGCAGTTACTCTCTTGATTACACAGATACGCAGTATTTT.

V and J are TRBV7-2 and TRBJ2-1; D is ambiguous. The CDR3 has 15 residues. Germline V gene lookup returns CDR1 SGHTA and CDR2 FQGNSA. V dropped 1 base and J dropped 3 bases, with 10 bases sitting between them. The DNA for the CDR3 is TGTGCCAGCAGCTTAGGACTCAGTATCTACAATGAGCAGTTCTTC. Its protein is CASSLGLSIYNEQFF.

The chain has TRBV20-1 and TRBJ2-1; weak D call: TRBD2 (6 bases). Trimming pared 0 bases from V and 0 bases from J, leaving 12 bases between. Germline CDR1 DFQATT, CDR2 SNEGSKA (reference sequence). CDR3 size: 16 residues. In DNA form, the CDR3 reads TGCAGTGCTAGAGAGCGGGGTGCGAGCTCCTACAATGAGCAGTTCTTC. It specifies CSARERGASSYNEQFF.

This clonotype was seen a few times. CDR3: CASSFAAVNEAFF. The CDR3 DNA reads as TGTGCCAGCAGTTTTGCGGCCGTAAATGAAGCTTTCTTT. The chain joins TRBV6-2 or TRBV6-3 to TRBJ1-1, with D uncertain. V lost 4 bases and J 7 bases, leaving 13 bases between the germline ends. Germline V lookup: CDR1 MNHEY, CDR2 SVGEGT. CDR3 length: 13 residues.

V gene TRBV29-1 combines with J gene TRBJ2-5; 8 bases fit TRBD2. Germline V gene lookup returns CDR1 SQVTM and CDR2 ANQGSEA. Germline trimming cut 3 bases from V and 7 bases from J; bases unmatched to any gene: 34. The CDR3 runs to 22 residues. CDR3 sequence reads: CSVDPGILDEPIAGPSFGTQYF. For the CDR3, the DNA is TGCAGCGTTGACCCAGGGATCTTAGATGAGCCCATAGCGGGGCCTTCGTTTGGGACCCAGTACTTC.

This clonotype was seen a few times. The rearrangement links TRBV11-3 to TRBJ1-4; D ambiguous. Deletions cut 3 bases from V and 4 bases from J, with 6 bases between. This CDR3 comprises 13 residues. Germline CDR1 is SGHNT and CDR2 is YENEEA. CDR3 coding DNA: TGTGCCAGCAGCTTTGACTATAATGAAAAACTGTTTTTT. It is translated as CASSFDYNEKLFF.

The sample holds many counts of this clonotype. J is TRBJ2-2 and V is TRBV12-3 or TRBV12-4, with TRBD1 as a possible D gene (6 bases). V shed 2 bases and J shed 4 bases, with 11 bases lying between them. The CDR3 has 15 residues. The CDR3 DNA follows: TGTGCCAGCAGTTTACTGGGGGCGGTCACCGGGGAGCTGTTTTTT. Its translation: CASSLLGAVTGELFF.

This clonotype was found many times. The gene calls are TRBV29-1 and TRBJ2-3; perhaps TRBD2 as D (6 bases). The CDR3 is made up of 15 amino acids. Trimming removed 7 bases from V and 3 bases from J, with 20 bases in between. CDR1 is SQVTM, CDR2 ANQGSEA, per germline. The CDR3 loop reads CSAALGASVTDTQYF. CDR3 nucleotides: TGCAGCGCTGCCCTTGGGGCTAGCGTAACAGATACGCAGTATTTT.

The rearrangement links TRBV20-1 to TRBJ2-1, with TRBD2 as a possible D gene (6 bases). The CDR3 consists of 12 residues. Between the trimmed V and J ends, which lost 5 bases and 4 bases, there was a span of 9 bases. In germline, CDR1 is DFQATT, CDR2 SNEGSKA (reference sequence). The CDR3 nucleotides read TGCAGTGCTTGGGGACTGTACAATGAGCAGTTCTTC. It translates to CSAWGLYNEQFF.

This clonotype was seen many times. This sequence joins TRBV29-1 and TRBJ2-3, with D unclear. Germline CDR1 and CDR2: SQVTM and ANQGSEA. There are 13 residues in the CDR3. V was trimmed by 4 bases and J by 2 bases, leaving 10 bases between them. CDR3 in amino acids: CSVAGRYTDTQYF. In DNA form, the CDR3 reads TGCAGCGTTGCCGGGCGGTACACAGATACGCAGTATTTT.

The chain recombines TRBV6-1 with TRBJ2-7; 9 nucleotides match TRBD1. The CDR3 covers 15 residues. J gave up 0 bases and V 6 bases, and 6 bases lay outside the gene matches. In germline, CDR1 is MNHNS, CDR2 SASEGT. The CDR3, as DNA: TGTGCCAGCAGCCGCGACAGGGGGAACTCCTACGAGCAGTACTTC. This gives the protein CASSRDRGNSYEQYF.

This clonotype was counted ten times or more. V is TRBV29-1 and J is TRBJ2-7; 9 bases fit TRBD2. The CDR3 has 14 residues. Germline CDR1 reads SQVTM; CDR2 reads ANQGSEA. With V trimmed by 4 bases and J by 5 bases, 9 bases remained unmatched. In DNA form, the CDR3 reads TGCAGCGTTGTTGGCGCGGGAGGGCCCGACGAGCAGTACTTC. Translated, it gives CSVVGAGGPDEQYF.

This clonotype was counted a few times. The chain joins TRBV20-1 to TRBJ2-3; D possibly corresponds to TRBD2 (5 bases). The CDR3 consists of 16 residues. Germline values: CDR1 DFQATT, CDR2 SNEGSKA (reference sequence). Deletions cut 0 bases from V and 1 base from J, with 14 bases between. CDR3 DNA sequence: TGCAGTGCTAGAGATCTTGGCCTAGCAGGCACAGATACGCAGTATTTT. Amino acids: CSARDLGLAGTDTQYF.

This rearrangement joins TRBV11-2 to TRBJ2-2, with D possibly TRBD2 on 6 matching bases. Trimming took 5 bases from V and 8 from J, leaving 18 bases between them. From germline, CDR1 is SGHAT and CDR2 FQNNGV. This CDR3 spans 15 amino acids. The CDR3 spells CASSPLATASGELFF. CDR3 coding DNA: TGTGCCAGCAGCCCCCTAGCGACGGCCAGTGGGGAGCTGTTTTTT. Combining the CDR3 with reference TRBV11-2 and TRBJ2-2 gives the whole variable domain EAGVAQSPRYKIIEKRQSVAFWCNPISGHATLYWYQQILGQGPKLLIQFQNNGVVDDSQLPKDRFSAERLKGVDSTLKIQPAKLEDSAVYLCASSPLATASGELFFGEGSRLTVL.

This clonotype was seen at least ten times. The V and J genes are TRBV4-2 and TRBJ2-2; no clear D. Germline V lookup: CDR1 LGHNA, CDR2 YNFKEQ. The CDR3 spans 11 residues. The germline V and J ends were trimmed by 4 bases and 6 bases, with 3 bases remaining between them. CDR3 nucleotide sequence: TGTGCCAGCAGCCCCCCCGGGGAGCTGTTTTTT. It is translated as CASSPPGELFF.

V gene TRBV27 combines with J gene TRBJ1-1; D is uncertain. CDR1 and CDR2 (germline): MNHEY, SMNVEV (reference sequence). V lost 2 bases and J lost 10, with 8 bases in between. The CDR3 runs to 11 residues. The CDR3 nucleotides are TGTGCCAGCAGTTTAAGTGGGGTAGCTTTCTTT. This translates into CASSLSGVAFF.

This clonotype was seen a few times. The chain links TRBV29-1 to TRBJ2-5; D gene uncertain. V gave up 3 bases and J gave up 5 bases, with 4 bases separating them. The CDR3 contains 10 residues. Germline V gene sequence: CDR1 SQVTM, CDR2 ANQGSEA. The CDR3 loop reads CSVDWETQYF. The CDR3 region has the DNA TGCAGCGTTGATTGGGAGACCCAGTACTTC.

This clonotype appeared many times. The chain employs TRBV3-1 and TRBJ2-1, with a possible D match to TRBD1 (6 bases). V dropped 0 bases and J dropped 9 bases, with 15 bases sitting between them. CDR1 is LGHDT and CDR2 is YNNKEL in the germline V gene (reference sequence). The CDR3 covers 15 residues. The CDR3 nucleotides read TGTGCCAGCAGCCAAGATGTAGCGAGAGGGGGTGAGCAGTTCTTC. This encodes CASSQDVARGGEQFF.

At least ten counts were recorded for this clonotype. DNA of the CDR3: TGCAGCGCTGGAATGGGACTCTACCAAGAGACCCAGTACTTC. As protein: CSAGMGLYQETQYF. The chain is built from TRBV29-1 and TRBJ2-5, with D possibly TRBD2 on 6 matching bases. Between the trimmed V and J ends, which lost 7 bases and 0 bases, there was a span of 15 bases. This CDR3 spans 14 amino acids. CDR1 and CDR2 from the germline V gene are SQVTM and ANQGSEA.

Many counts were recorded for this clonotype. The V and J genes are TRBV10-1 and TRBJ2-7; D not certain. V gave up 0 bases and J gave up 6 bases, with 9 bases separating them. Per the germline V gene, CDR1 is WNHNN and CDR2 is SYGVQD (reference sequence). CDR3 length equals 13 residues. CDR3 sequence: CASSESRLTEQYF. In DNA form, the CDR3 reads TGCGCCAGCAGTGAGTCGAGGTTGACCGAGCAGTACTTC.

This clonotype appeared a few times. V gene TRBV20-1 combines with J gene TRBJ2-5; 13 bases fit TRBD2. V shed 5 bases, J shed 5 bases, and the junction held 5 bases outside the gene matches. The germline V gene encodes CDR1 DFQATT and CDR2 SNEGSKA (reference sequence). This CDR3 is 14 amino acids long. The CDR3 spells CSASTSGRPETQYF. The CDR3 nucleotides read TGCAGTGCTTCGACTAGCGGGAGGCCCGAGACCCAGTACTTC.

This clonotype was seen a handful of times. In DNA form, the CDR3 reads TGTGCCAGCAACCACCGAAGGCTAGCGGAAGGGGAGCAGTTCTTC. This translates into CASNHRRLAEGEQFF. The chain recombines TRBV12-3 or TRBV12-4 with TRBJ2-1; 7 positions agree with TRBD2. V shed 7 bases and J 10 bases; nucleotides not matched to a gene: 16. The CDR3 is made up of 15 amino acids.

This clonotype was observed at least ten times. The rearrangement links TRBV5-1 to TRBJ2-7, with 8 positions matching TRBD1. The V gene end was trimmed by 4 bases and the J gene end by 3 bases; junction bases not matched to a gene: 12. Per germline, CDR1 SGHRS and CDR2 YFSETQ. The CDR3 has 16 residues. The DNA of the CDR3 is TGCGCCAGCAGCCATGGGTCCGGGACAGGACTCTACGAGCAGTACTTC. Amino acids: CASSHGSGTGLYEQYF.